A single sample gave rise to the 6 T cell receptor beta chains below, sequenced in a study of blood T cell repertoires in COVID-19. Some clones are missing from TCRdb's copy, which holds only in-frame ones; the method was immunoSEQ multiplex PCR. The sample yields about 150,000 clones, under 85% seen once. Sequenced sample: peripheral blood. The receptors shown here come from a man in his fifties or sixties with COVID-19, enrolled during active disease.

The rearrangement joins TRBV9 to TRBJ1-1; D not certain. This CDR3 is 16 amino acids long. In germline, CDR1 is SGDLS, CDR2 YYNGEE. V was shortened by 0 bases and J by 1 base, with 13 bases between the two germline ends. The CDR3 region is CASSVDLWRGNTEAFF. CDR3 coding DNA: TGTGCCAGCAGCGTAGATCTATGGCGAGGGAACACTGAAGCTTTCTTT.

This clone was detected once. The genes are TRBV7-9 and TRBJ2-2; D possibly corresponds to TRBD1 (6 bases). The CDR3 is 16 amino acids. V was cut by 5 bases and J by 7 bases, with 20 bases left in between. Per the germline V gene, CDR1 is SEHNR and CDR2 is FQNEAQ (reference sequence). This chain's CDR3 is CASSRSSDRLYGELFF. The DNA for the CDR3 is TGTGCCAGCAGCCGATCCTCCGACAGGTTATACGGGGAGCTGTTTTTT.

This sequence joins TRBV18 and TRBJ1-1; D call uncertain. This CDR3 is 12 amino acids long. The V gene's germline CDR1 is KGHSH and CDR2 LQKENI. The ends were cut back, 5 bases at V and 0 bases at J, with 4 bases in the middle. CDR3 sequence reads: CASSNMNTEAFF. CDR3 coding DNA: TGTGCCAGCTCAAACATGAACACTGAAGCTTTCTTT.

This rearrangement joins TRBV28 to TRBJ1-5, with 12 bases identical to TRBD1. V lost 1 base, J lost 0 bases, and 13 bases stayed unmatched. Germline values: CDR1 MDHEN, CDR2 SYDVKM. The CDR3 length is 21 residues. The CDR3 nucleotides read TGTGCCAGCAGTTTATTCATATTTGTTGGGACAGGGGGCATTAGCAATCAGCCCCAGCATTTT. Translated, it gives CASSLFIFVGTGGISNQPQHF.

This clone appeared once. The chain combines TRBV25-1 with TRBJ2-1; TRBD1 matches 7 bases. This CDR3 region has 16 residues. J lost 0 bases, V lost 4 bases, and 6 bases had no gene match. Germline CDR1 MGHDK, CDR2 SYGVNS. Here the CDR3 DNA reads TGTGCCAGCAGTGCCTCGACAGGGTTCTCCTACAATGAGCAGTTCTTC. Translated, it gives CASSASTGFSYNEQFF. The variable domain in full, with the rest retrieved from reference TRBV25-1 and TRBJ2-1, is EADIYQTPRYLVIGTGKKITLECSQTMGHDKMYWYQQDPGMELHLIHYSYGVNSTEKGDLSSESTVSRIRTEHFPLTLESARPSHTSQYLCASSASTGFSYNEQFFGPGTRLTVL.

Concerning this clone itself: Other nucleotide sequences from this sample produce the same CDR3. The J gene is TRBJ1-4, the V gene TRBV2; 7 bases are a match to TRBD1. This CDR3 comprises 13 residues. The junction had 4 bases not matched to a gene; V was cut back by 5 bases and J by 7 bases. Germline values: CDR1 SNHLY, CDR2 FYNNEI. The DNA for the CDR3 is TGTGCCAGCAGTCCAGGGGGAGGTGAAAAACTGTTTTTT. Its translation: CASSPGGGEKLFF. Filled out from reference TRBV2 and TRBJ1-4, the complete variable domain reads EPEVTQTPSHQVTQMGQEVILRCVPISNHLYFYWYRQILGQKVEFLVSFYNNEISEKSEIFDDQFSVERPDGSNFTLKIRSTKLEDSAMYFCASSPGGGEKLFFGSGTQLSVL.